These 26 T cell receptor beta chains were sequenced from one sample in a study of blood T cell repertoires in COVID-19. The repertoire was sequenced with immunoSEQ multiplex PCR; TCRdb's copy has only in-frame clones and lacks some. This table holds 50,000 to 75,000 clones, around 80% found once. The sample consisted of peripheral blood. The receptors derive from a man in his fifties or sixties with COVID-19, enrolled during active disease.

The chain uses TRBV2 and TRBJ1-2; 7 bases match TRBD1. Germline assignment: CDR1 SNHLY and CDR2 FYNNEI. Germline trimming cut 10 bases from V and 8 bases from J; bases unmatched to any gene: 10. The CDR3 sequence is 12 residues long. CDR3 nucleotides: TGTGCCACCACATCACAGGGGAGAGGCTACACCTTC. Protein sequence: CATTSQGRGYTF.

The CDR3 loop is CASSDGGETQYF. For the CDR3, the DNA is TGTGCCAGCAGCGACGGCGGGGAGACCCAGTACTTC. The chain carries TRBV7-6 and TRBJ2-5; D may be TRBD2 (5 bases). With 5 bases removed from V and 5 bases from J, the gap between germline ends came to 9 bases. This CDR3 spans 12 amino acids. The V gene's germline CDR1 is SGHVS and CDR2 FNYEAQ. The full variable domain, in which reference TRBV7-6 and TRBJ2-5 provide the parts outside the CDR3, is GAGVSQSPRYKVTKRGQDVALRCDPISGHVSLYWYRQALGQGPEFLTYFNYEAQQDKSGLPNDRFSAERPEGSISTLTIQRTEQRDSAMYRCASSDGGETQYFGPGTRLLVL.

This clone has a handful of counts. V gene TRBV18 combines with J gene TRBJ1-6; the D is unclear. This CDR3 is built from 12 residues. Germline CDR1 and CDR2: KGHSH and LQKENI. V was pared by 5 bases and J by 9 bases, with 8 bases between. The CDR3 DNA is TGTGCCAGCTCAGAAAGCTCTTCACCCCTCCACTTT. Protein product: CASSESSSPLHF.

This sequence joins TRBV19 and TRBJ2-1; D gene ambiguous. Germline CDR1 and CDR2: LNHDA and SQIVND (reference sequence). Trimming took 1 base from V and 2 from J, leaving 9 bases between them. This CDR3 has 15 residues. CDR3 coding DNA: TGTGCCAGTAGTATAGCCCCGGGTACCTACAATGAGCAGTTCTTC. It is translated as CASSIAPGTYNEQFF.

This clone was detected only a few times. The gene calls are TRBV5-1 and TRBJ2-3, with a weak D call TRBD2 (6 bases). In germline, CDR1 is SGHRS, CDR2 YFSETQ. This CDR3 has 17 amino acids. The V gene lost 1 base and the J gene lost 0 bases, with 15 bases spanning the gap. The CDR3 region has the DNA TGCGCCAGCAGCTTGAACGGCGGGGTCCAGAGCACAGATACGCAGTATTTT. Translation gives CASSLNGGVQSTDTQYF.

The chain is built from TRBV3-1 (or the pseudogene TRBV3-2) and TRBJ2-3; D is undetermined. Germline CDR1 LGHDT, CDR2 YNNKEL (reference sequence). This CDR3 comprises 12 residues. The V end was cut by 4 bases, the J end by 4 bases, with 6 bases between. For the CDR3, the DNA is TGTGCCAGCAGCCCAAATTCAGATACGCAGTATTTT. Translated, it gives CASSPNSDTQYF.

The chain employs TRBV28 and TRBJ2-7; D unclear. The CDR3 is made up of 13 amino acids. CDR1 and CDR2 (germline): MDHEN, SYDVKM. Trimming cost V 4 bases and J 3 bases, with 10 bases left between them. CDR3 in amino acids: CASSSGSNYEQYF. The CDR3, as DNA: TGTGCCAGCAGTTCCGGGTCTAACTACGAGCAGTACTTC.

This clone has more than one count but fewer than ten. The chain combines TRBV18 with TRBJ1-1, with D uncertain. Trimming stripped 1 base from V and 3 bases from J, with 9 bases between. The CDR3 sequence is 14 residues long. Germline CDR1 is KGHSH and CDR2 is LQKENI. The CDR3 reads CASSPRGMDTEAFF. DNA for the CDR3: TGTGCCAGCTCACCACGAGGGATGGACACTGAAGCTTTCTTT. The full variable domain, rest sourced from reference TRBV18 and TRBJ1-1, is NAGVMQNPRHLVRRRGQEARLRCSPMKGHSHVYWYRQLPEEGLKFMVYLQKENIIDESGMPKERFSAEFPKEGPSILRIQQVVRGDSAAYFCASSPRGMDTEAFFGQGTRLTVV.

This clone was recorded only once. The chain combines TRBV7-3 with TRBJ2-3; 8 bases are shared with TRBD1. Germline V lookup: CDR1 SGHTA, CDR2 FQGTGA. V lost 4 bases and J lost 4; bases outside the gene matches: 7. This CDR3 has 15 residues. The CDR3 coding sequence is TGTGCCAGCAGCTCAAGGACAGGGATGCCAGATACGCAGTATTTT. It encodes CASSSRTGMPDTQYF.

This clone showed up just a few times. V usage is TRBV6-4 and J usage is TRBJ1-2, with 12 bases identical to TRBD1. From germline, CDR1 is MRHNA and CDR2 SNTAGT. J was trimmed by 6 bases and V by 6 bases; bases with no gene match: 8. This CDR3 comprises 15 residues. Here the CDR3 DNA reads TGTGCCAGCAGGGCCGGGACAGGGGGCAACCATGGCTACACCTTC. Its protein is CASRAGTGGNHGYTF.

The chain employs TRBV28 and TRBJ1-2; D is perhaps TRBD1 (6 bases). Germline lookup yields CDR1 MDHEN and CDR2 SYDVKM. Trimming pared 6 bases from V and 2 bases from J, leaving 10 bases between. The length of the CDR3 is 13 residues. CDR3 DNA sequence: TGTGCCAGCAGGGTGGACAGAAACTATGGCTACACCTTC. Translated, it gives CASRVDRNYGYTF.

The chain employs TRBV6-5 and TRBJ1-6, with D unclear. The V and J ends lost 8 bases and 0 bases respectively, with 11 bases between them. The germline CDR1 and CDR2 sequences are MNHEY and SVGAGI. There are 15 residues in the CDR3. In nucleotides, the CDR3 is TGTGCCAGCCAAGCGGGAAGCTCCTATAATTCACCCCTCCACTTT. Protein product: CASQAGSSYNSPLHF.

The gene calls are TRBV12-3 or TRBV12-4 and TRBJ2-1, with D possibly TRBD1 on 6 matching bases. Trimming pared 3 bases from V and 7 bases from J, leaving 10 bases between. The CDR3 has 13 residues. The CDR3 region is CASSLGQRNEQFF. CDR3 nucleotide sequence: TGTGCCAGCAGTTTGGGACAAAGGAATGAGCAGTTCTTC.

This chain links TRBV5-4 with TRBJ2-7; the match to TRBD1 covers 11 bases. CDR1 and CDR2 (germline): SGHNT, YYREEE (reference sequence). This CDR3 contains 16 residues. J was trimmed by 4 bases and V by 0 bases; bases with no gene match: 6. DNA for the CDR3: TGTGCCAGCAGCTTGGCCTGGGGACAGGGGGATTACGAGCAGTACTTC. This translates into CASSLAWGQGDYEQYF.

This clone turned up a few times. The rearrangement links TRBV15 to TRBJ1-3; the D gene is possibly TRBD1 (5 bases). The length of the CDR3 is 16 residues. Per the germline V gene, CDR1 is LNHNV and CDR2 is YYDKDF (reference sequence). The V end lost 0 bases, the J end lost 3 bases, and 12 bases lay between the germline ends. CDR3 coding DNA: TGTGCCACCAGCAGAGATCTCCAGGGTGTTGGAAACACCATATATTTT. Translated: CATSRDLQGVGNTIYF.

This rearrangement joins TRBV6-1 to TRBJ2-4, with D maybe TRBD1 (6 bases). Germline CDR1 is MNHNS and CDR2 is SASEGT. The V and J ends lost 1 base and 9 bases respectively, with 13 bases between them. The CDR3 totals 14 residues. CDR3 nucleotides: TGTGCCAGCAGTGAAGACAGGGTGGTAGGCATTCAGTACTTC. Translation gives CASSEDRVVGIQYF.

The chain employs TRBV10-1 and TRBJ1-5; 7 bases agree with TRBD1. The CDR3 has 17 residues. Germline assignment: CDR1 WNHNN and CDR2 SYGVQD (reference sequence). J was trimmed by 5 bases and V by 8 bases; bases with no gene match: 18. The CDR3 spells CASLQGGAEVRDQPQHF. The CDR3 DNA follows: TGCGCCAGCCTTCAGGGGGGCGCGGAGGTACGCGATCAGCCCCAGCATTTT.

In this sample, this clone turned up a few times. The CDR3 coding sequence is TGCGCCAGCAGCTTGGCCGGGGGACTAGCTGACGAGCAGTACTTC. Amino acids: CASSLAGGLADEQYF. The chain couples TRBV5-1 to TRBJ2-7, with 9 bases fitting TRBD2. Germline-derived CDR1 and CDR2 are SGHRS and YFSETQ. J lost 5 bases, V lost 0 bases, and 6 bases had no gene match. This CDR3 is built from 15 residues.

This chain links TRBV27 with TRBJ2-7; TRBD1 agrees at 8 bases. V dropped 7 bases and J dropped 4; count of bases not matched to a gene: 9. Germline V CDR1 and CDR2: MNHEY, SMNVEV (reference sequence). This CDR3 has 14 residues. Written as DNA, the CDR3 is TGTGCCAGCAAGAGGAACCGACAGGGGTACGAGCAGTACTTC. Translation gives CASKRNRQGYEQYF.

The chain's CDR3 is CASSEGTKNIQYF. The CDR3 DNA is TGTGCCAGCTCAGAGGGAACCAAAAACATTCAGTACTTC. The chain combines TRBV28 with TRBJ2-4; D might be TRBD2 (5 bases). The CDR3 is 13 amino acids. V lost 8 bases, J lost 2 bases, and 10 bases lay in between. From germline, CDR1 is MDHEN and CDR2 SYDVKM.

The chain links TRBV7-6 to TRBJ2-5; TRBD2 matches at 8 bases. This CDR3 spans 13 amino acids. Germline V gives CDR1 SGHVS, CDR2 FNYEAQ. V lost 5 bases to trimming and J lost 4 bases; unmatched junction nucleotides: 3. The CDR3 is CASSPRGGETQYF. The CDR3 nucleotides are TGTGCCAGCAGCCCCCGGGGGGGAGAGACCCAGTACTTC.

This rearrangement joins TRBV7-2 to TRBJ2-3, with D unresolved. Germline CDR1 and CDR2: SGHTA and FQGNSA. Trimming left V 7 bases short and J 1 base short, with 9 bases between. The CDR3 contains 13 residues. The CDR3 sequence: CASMFSRTDTQYF. In DNA form, the CDR3 reads TGTGCCAGCATGTTTAGCCGCACAGATACGCAGTATTTT.

V and J are TRBV5-1 and TRBJ2-5, with D possibly being TRBD1 (5 bases). CDR1 and CDR2 (germline): SGHRS, YFSETQ. The CDR3 extends over 14 amino acids. V lost 1 base to trimming and J lost 0 bases, with 7 bases between them. The CDR3 DNA follows: TGCGCCAGCAGCTTGTTGACAGACCAAGAGACCCAGTACTTC. This gives the protein CASSLLTDQETQYF.

This clone came up a few times. The chain uses TRBV5-1 and TRBJ2-2; 7 positions match TRBD1. This CDR3 is 18 amino acids long. The germline V gene encodes CDR1 SGHRS and CDR2 YFSETQ. Germline trimming cut 2 bases from V and 1 base from J; bases unmatched to any gene: 11. Here the CDR3 reads CASSFIRQGLENTGELFF. CDR3 sequence (DNA): TGCGCCAGCAGCTTTATTCGACAGGGTTTGGAGAACACCGGGGAGCTGTTTTTT.

This clone appeared once. The rearrangement uses TRBV24-1 and TRBJ2-3; tentative D call: TRBD1 (6 bases). The CDR3 has 16 amino acids. Germline CDR1 reads KGHDR; CDR2 reads SFDVKD. V shed 2 bases and J shed 0 bases, with 11 bases lying between them. In DNA, the CDR3 is TGTGCCACCAGTGATTGGGGGCAGACCAGCACAGATACGCAGTATTTT. It encodes CATSDWGQTSTDTQYF.

Written as DNA, the CDR3 is TGTGCCAGCAGCACAGACGGCTCCAAAAACATTCAGTACTTC. This gives the protein CASSTDGSKNIQYF. The chain links TRBV11-3 to TRBJ2-4; no clear D. Between the trimmed V and J ends, which lost 5 bases and 2 bases, there was a span of 10 bases. The CDR3 has 14 amino acids. Germline V gene lookup returns CDR1 SGHNT and CDR2 YENEEA. Looking up the rest from reference TRBV11-3 and TRBJ2-4 gives the full variable domain: EAGVVQSPRYKIIEKKQPVAFWCNPISGHNTLYWYLQNLGQGPELLIRYENEEAVDDSQLPKDRFSAERLKGVDSTLKIQPAELGDSAVYLCASSTDGSKNIQYFGAGTRLSVL.